The clone carrying this TCR beta chain was seen only once. The V gene end was trimmed by 4 bases and the J gene end by 4 bases; junction bases not matched to a gene: 9. The CDR3 length is 15 residues. Germline V gives CDR1 SEHNR, CDR2 FQNEAQ (reference sequence). Using immunoSEQ multiplex PCR, the repertoire was profiled, and TCRdb retains in-frame clones only, with some absent. This table holds about 24,000 clones, 65% to 90% found once. These data belong to a study of control samples from healthy donors and cancer patients. This TCR came from a man in his 60s with head and neck cancer. Material for sequencing was PBMCs. The chain recombines TRBV7-9 with TRBJ1-2, with 7 positions matching TRBD1. CDR3 region: CASSSGTDFSYGYTF. The DNA for the CDR3 is TGTGCCAGCAGCTCCGGGACAGACTTCTCCTATGGCTACACCTTC.